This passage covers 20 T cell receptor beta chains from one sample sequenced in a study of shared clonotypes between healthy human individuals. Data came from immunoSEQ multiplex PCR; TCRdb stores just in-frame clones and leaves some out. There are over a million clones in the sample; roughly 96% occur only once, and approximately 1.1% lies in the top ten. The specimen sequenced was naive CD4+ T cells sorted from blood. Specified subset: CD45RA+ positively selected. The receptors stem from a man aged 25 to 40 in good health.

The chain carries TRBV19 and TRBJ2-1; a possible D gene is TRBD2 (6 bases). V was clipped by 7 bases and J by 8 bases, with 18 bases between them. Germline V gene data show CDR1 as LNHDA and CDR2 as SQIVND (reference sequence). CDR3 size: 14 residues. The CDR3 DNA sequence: TGTGCCAGTACTGGGACTCCCCCTCGAGATGAGCAGTTCTTC. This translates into CASTGTPPRDEQFF.

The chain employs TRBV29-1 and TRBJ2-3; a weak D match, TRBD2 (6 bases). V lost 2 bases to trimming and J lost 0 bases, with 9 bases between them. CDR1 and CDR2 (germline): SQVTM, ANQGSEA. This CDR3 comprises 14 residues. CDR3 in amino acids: CSVELRDSTDTQYF. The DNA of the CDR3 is TGCAGCGTTGAATTGCGGGACAGCACAGATACGCAGTATTTT.

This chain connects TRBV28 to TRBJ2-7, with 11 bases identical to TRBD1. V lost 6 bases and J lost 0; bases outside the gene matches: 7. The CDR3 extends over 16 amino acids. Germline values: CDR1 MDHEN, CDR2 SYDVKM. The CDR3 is CASSFRDRGSSYEQYF. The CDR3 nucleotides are TGTGCCAGCAGCTTTAGGGACAGGGGGAGCTCCTACGAGCAGTACTTC.

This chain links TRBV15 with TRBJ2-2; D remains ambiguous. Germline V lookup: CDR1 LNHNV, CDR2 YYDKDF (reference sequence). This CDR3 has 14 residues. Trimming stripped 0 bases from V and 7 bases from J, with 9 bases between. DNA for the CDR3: TGTGCCACCAGCAGAGATATAGTTTTCGGGGAGCTGTTTTTT. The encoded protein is CATSRDIVFGELFF.

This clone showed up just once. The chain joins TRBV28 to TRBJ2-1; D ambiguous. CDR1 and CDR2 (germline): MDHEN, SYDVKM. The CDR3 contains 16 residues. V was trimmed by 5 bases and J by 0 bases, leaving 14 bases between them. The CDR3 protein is CASSALSAASYNEQFF. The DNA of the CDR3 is TGTGCCAGCAGTGCCCTAAGCGCCGCCTCCTACAATGAGCAGTTCTTC.

The CDR3 coding sequence is TGTGCCAGCAGTTTAATTGGGGTGGAGGGAGATGGCTACACCTTC. This translates into CASSLIGVEGDGYTF. The chain carries TRBV28 and TRBJ1-2; D remains unclear. Germline V gene data show CDR1 as MDHEN and CDR2 as SYDVKM. CDR3 size: 15 residues. V shed 2 bases and J shed 6 bases, with 16 bases lying between them.

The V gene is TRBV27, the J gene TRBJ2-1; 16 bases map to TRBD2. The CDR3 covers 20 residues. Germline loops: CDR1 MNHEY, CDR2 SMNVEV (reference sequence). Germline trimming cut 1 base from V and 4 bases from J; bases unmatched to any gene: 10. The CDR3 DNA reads TGTGCCAGCAGTTTATGGGTGGGACTAGCGGGAGGGCCACGTTACAATGAGCAGTTCTTC. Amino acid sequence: CASSLWVGLAGGPRYNEQFF.

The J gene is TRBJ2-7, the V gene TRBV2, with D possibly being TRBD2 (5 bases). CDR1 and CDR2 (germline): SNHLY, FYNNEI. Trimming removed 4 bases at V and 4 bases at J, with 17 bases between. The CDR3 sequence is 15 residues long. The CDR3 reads CASSGGWEPGYEQYF. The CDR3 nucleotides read TGTGCCAGCAGTGGAGGATGGGAGCCGGGGTACGAGCAGTACTTC.

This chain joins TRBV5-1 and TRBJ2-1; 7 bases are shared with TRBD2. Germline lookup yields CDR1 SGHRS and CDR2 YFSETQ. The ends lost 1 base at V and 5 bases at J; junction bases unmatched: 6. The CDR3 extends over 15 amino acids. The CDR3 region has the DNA TGCGCCAGCAGCTTGATTGCGGGAGCGAACAATGAGCAGTTCTTC. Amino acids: CASSLIAGANNEQFF.

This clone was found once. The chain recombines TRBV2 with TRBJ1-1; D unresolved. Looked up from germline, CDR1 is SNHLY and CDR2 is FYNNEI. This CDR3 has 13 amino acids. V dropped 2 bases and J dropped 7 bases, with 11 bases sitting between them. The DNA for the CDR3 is TGTGCCAGCAGTGAATTTGAGGGAAATGAAGCTTTCTTT. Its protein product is CASSEFEGNEAFF. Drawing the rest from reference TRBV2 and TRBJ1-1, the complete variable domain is EPEVTQTPSHQVTQMGQEVILRCVPISNHLYFYWYRQILGQKVEFLVSFYNNEISEKSEIFDDQFSVERPDGSNFTLKIRSTKLEDSAMYFCASSEFEGNEAFFGQGTRLTVV.

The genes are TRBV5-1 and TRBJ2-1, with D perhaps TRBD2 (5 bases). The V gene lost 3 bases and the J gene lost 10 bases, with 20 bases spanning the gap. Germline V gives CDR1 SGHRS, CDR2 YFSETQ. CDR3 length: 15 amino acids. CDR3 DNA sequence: TGCGCCAGCAGCTCGCCCCCCGGACTCGCTTTAGAGCAGTTCTTC. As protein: CASSSPPGLALEQFF.

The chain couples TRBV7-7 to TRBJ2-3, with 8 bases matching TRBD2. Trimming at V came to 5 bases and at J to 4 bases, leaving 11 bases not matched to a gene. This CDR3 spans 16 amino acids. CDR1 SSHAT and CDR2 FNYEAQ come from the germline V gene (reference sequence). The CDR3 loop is CASSPQAGGRADTQYF. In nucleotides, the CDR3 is TGTGCCAGCAGCCCCCAGGCGGGAGGAAGGGCAGATACGCAGTATTTT.

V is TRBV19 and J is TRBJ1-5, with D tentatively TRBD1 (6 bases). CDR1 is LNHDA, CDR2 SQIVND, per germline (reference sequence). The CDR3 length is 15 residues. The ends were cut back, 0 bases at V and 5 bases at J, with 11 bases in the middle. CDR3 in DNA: TGTGCCAGTAGTATAGAGGGGAACAGGGATCAGCCCCAGCATTTT. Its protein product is CASSIEGNRDQPQHF.

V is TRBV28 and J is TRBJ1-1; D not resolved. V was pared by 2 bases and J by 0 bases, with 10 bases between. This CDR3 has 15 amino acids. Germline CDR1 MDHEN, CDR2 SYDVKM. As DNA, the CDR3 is TGTGCCAGCAGTTTAAGGTCCAGTATGAACACTGAAGCTTTCTTT. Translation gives CASSLRSSMNTEAFF. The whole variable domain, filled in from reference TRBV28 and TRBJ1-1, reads DVKVTQSSRYLVKRTGEKVFLECVQDMDHENMFWYRQDPGLGLRLIYFSYDVKMKEKGDIPEGYSVSREKKERFSLILESASTNQTSMYLCASSLRSSMNTEAFFGQGTRLTVV.

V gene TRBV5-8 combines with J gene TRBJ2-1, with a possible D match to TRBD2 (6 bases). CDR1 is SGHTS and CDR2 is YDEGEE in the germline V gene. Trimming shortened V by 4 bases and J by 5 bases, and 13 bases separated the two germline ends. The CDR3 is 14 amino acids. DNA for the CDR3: TGTGCCAGCAGCGAAATAGGGACTGACAATGAGCAGTTCTTC. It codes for CASSEIGTDNEQFF. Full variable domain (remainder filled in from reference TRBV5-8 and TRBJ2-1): EAGVTQSPTHLIKTRGQQATLRCSPISGHTSVYWYQQALGLGLQFLLWYDEGEERNRGNFPPRFSGRQFPNYSSELNVNALELEDSALYLCASSEIGTDNEQFFGPGTRLTVL.

This CDR3 reads CASSESGQGLGGANTEAFF. Here the CDR3 DNA reads TGTGCCAGCAGCGAAAGCGGACAGGGGCTAGGCGGGGCGAACACTGAAGCTTTCTTT. The chain carries TRBV6-4 and TRBJ1-1; 9 nucleotides align to TRBD1. The CDR3 has 19 residues. The V gene end was trimmed by 6 bases and the J gene end by 1 base; junction bases not matched to a gene: 18. CDR1 and CDR2 from the germline V gene are MRHNA and SNTAGT.

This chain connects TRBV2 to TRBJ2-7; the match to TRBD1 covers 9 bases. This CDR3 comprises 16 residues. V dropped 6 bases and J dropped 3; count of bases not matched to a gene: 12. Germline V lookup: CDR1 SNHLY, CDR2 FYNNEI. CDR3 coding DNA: TGTGCCAGCAGAGTCTCCGGGGACAGGGTTATCTACGAGCAGTACTTC. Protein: CASRVSGDRVIYEQYF.

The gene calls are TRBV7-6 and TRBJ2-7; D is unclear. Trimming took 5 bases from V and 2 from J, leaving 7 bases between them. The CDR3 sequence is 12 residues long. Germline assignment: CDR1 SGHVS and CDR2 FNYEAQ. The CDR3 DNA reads TGTGCCAGCAGCCGGAGTCCCTACGAGCAGTACTTC. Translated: CASSRSPYEQYF. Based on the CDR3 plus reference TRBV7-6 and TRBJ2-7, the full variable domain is GAGVSQSPRYKVTKRGQDVALRCDPISGHVSLYWYRQALGQGPEFLTYFNYEAQQDKSGLPNDRFSAERPEGSISTLTIQRTEQRDSAMYRCASSRSPYEQYFGPGTRLTVT.

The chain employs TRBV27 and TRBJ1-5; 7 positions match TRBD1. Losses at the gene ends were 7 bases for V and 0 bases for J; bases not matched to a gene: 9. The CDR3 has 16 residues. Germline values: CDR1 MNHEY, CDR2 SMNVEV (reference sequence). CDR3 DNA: TGTGCCAGCACCTTTCCCAGGGGGGGTAGCAATCAGCCCCAGCATTTT. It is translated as CASTFPRGGSNQPQHF.

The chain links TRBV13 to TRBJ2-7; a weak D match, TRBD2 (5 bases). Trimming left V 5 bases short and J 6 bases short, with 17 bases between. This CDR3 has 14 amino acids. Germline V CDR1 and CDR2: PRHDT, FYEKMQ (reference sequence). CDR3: CASSPELFAGEQYF. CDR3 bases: TGTGCCAGCAGCCCTGAGCTATTTGCGGGCGAGCAGTACTTC. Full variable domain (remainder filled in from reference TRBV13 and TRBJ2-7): AAGVIQSPRHLIKEKRETATLKCYPIPRHDTVYWYQQGPGQDPQFLISFYEKMQSDKGSIPDRFSAQQFSDYHSELNMSSLELGDSALYFCASSPELFAGEQYFGPGTRLTVT.